Reported below is one T cell receptor beta chain. TCRdb re-analyzed the 5' RACE reads; it lists each CDR3 protein once, without DNA. Here the sample table reports a few hundred thousand distinct CDR3 sequences. Germline values: CDR1 LNHDA, CDR2 SQIVND (reference sequence). The CDR3 is 12 residues long. This sample was taken from a study of T cells expressing NK-cell markers. The source is a man aged 18 to 29 in good health. The chain links TRBV19 to TRBJ2-1; TCRdb calls TRBD1, which cannot be checked without DNA. Sequencing was performed on blood T cells: a sorted CD56 or NKG2C T cell subset, CD4+ or CD8+ T cells, or bulk PBMC T cells (not recorded which). CDR3 loop: CASSTPPWEQFF.